The 27 T cell receptor beta chains below come from one sample, sequenced in a study of blood T cell repertoires in COVID-19. Only in-frame clones appear in the TCRdb table, and some are missing; sequencing was by immunoSEQ multiplex PCR. This sample has about 150,000 clones, with 88% found just once. The sequenced sample consisted of peripheral blood. The receptor set was obtained from a human donor with COVID-19, enrolled during active disease. The donor label of this sample is uncertain.

The chain couples TRBV5-1 to TRBJ2-4, with 7 bases identical to TRBD1. The length of the CDR3 is 15 residues. After removal of 4 bases from V and 6 bases from J, the junction contained 10 bases not matched to a gene. Germline V CDR1 and CDR2: SGHRS, YFSETQ. In DNA form, the CDR3 reads TGCGCCAGCAGCAGGAATACAGGGGTGGGAAACATTCAGTACTTC. As protein: CASSRNTGVGNIQYF.

This chain joins TRBV25-1 and TRBJ1-1; D is possibly TRBD1 (6 bases). CDR1 and CDR2 from the germline V gene are MGHDK and SYGVNS. The V and J ends lost 6 bases and 4 bases respectively, with 12 bases between them. The CDR3 runs 13 residues. CDR3 coding DNA: TGTGCCAGCAGGAACAGGGTGGGCACTGAAGCTTTCTTT. Encoded protein: CASRNRVGTEAFF.

The CDR3 DNA reads TGTGCCAGCGGAACTTGGGGGGGTCAGGATGAGCAGTTCTTC. Translation: CASGTWGGQDEQFF. The chain joins TRBV7-3 to TRBJ2-1; 7 bases agree with TRBD2. The germline gives CDR1 SGHTA, CDR2 FQGTGA. V shed 8 bases, J shed 8 bases, and the junction held 12 bases outside the gene matches. This CDR3 is 14 amino acids long.

This clone appeared a single time. The chain employs TRBV6-6 and TRBJ1-2, with D perhaps TRBD1 (5 bases). The CDR3 has 14 amino acids. Trimming cost V 7 bases and J 1 base, with 13 bases left between them. Per the germline V gene, CDR1 is MNHNY and CDR2 is SVGAGI (reference sequence). The chain's CDR3 is CASTSEGFNYGYTF. Written as DNA, the CDR3 is TGTGCCAGCACTTCGGAGGGGTTTAACTATGGCTACACCTTC.

This chain uses TRBV10-3 with TRBJ1-1; no clear D gene. V lost 0 bases, J lost 1 base, and 6 bases lay in between. Germline lookup yields CDR1 ENHRY and CDR2 SYGVKD. This CDR3 region has 14 residues. The CDR3, as DNA: TGTGCCATCAGTGAGTCGAGAGAGAACACTGAAGCTTTCTTT. Protein: CAISESRENTEAFF.

This chain connects TRBV5-5 to TRBJ2-5; no firm D call. Trimming removed 1 base at V and 2 bases at J, with 9 bases between. The CDR3 loop spans 14 amino acids. The V gene's germline CDR1 is SGHKS and CDR2 YYEKEE (reference sequence). The chain's CDR3 is CASSLSVRQETQYF. CDR3 DNA: TGTGCCAGCAGCTTGTCGGTCAGGCAAGAGACCCAGTACTTC. The full variable domain, with the rest looked up from reference TRBV5-5 and TRBJ2-5, is DAGVTQSPTHLIKTRGQQVTLRCSPISGHKSVSWYQQVLGQGPQFIFQYYEKEERGRGNFPDRFSARQFPNYSSELNVNALLLGDSALYLCASSLSVRQETQYFGPGTRLLVL.

The chain combines TRBV6-5 with TRBJ1-4; 9 nucleotides line up with TRBD1. From germline, CDR1 is MNHEY and CDR2 SVGAGI. The CDR3 covers 14 residues. With 7 bases clipped from V and 8 bases from J, the junction kept 8 bases outside the gene matches. The CDR3 region has the DNA TGTGCCAGCAAGAACAGGGGGCGAGGGGAAAAACTGTTTTTT. Protein product: CASKNRGRGEKLFF.

The chain links TRBV5-1 to TRBJ1-5; D possibly corresponds to TRBD1 (6 bases). CDR1 and CDR2 from the germline V gene are SGHRS and YFSETQ. The V gene lost 0 bases and the J gene lost 4 bases, with 11 bases spanning the gap. The CDR3 totals 15 residues. CDR3 sequence: CASSLGQGMNQPQHF. The CDR3 region has the DNA TGCGCCAGCAGCTTGGGGCAGGGGATGAATCAGCCCCAGCATTTT.

This chain uses TRBV5-6 with TRBJ2-7, with D possibly TRBD2 on 5 matching bases. V lost 1 base and J lost 6, with 11 bases in between. This CDR3 is built from 13 residues. From germline, CDR1 is SGHDT and CDR2 YYEEEE. The CDR3: CASSLWFGVEQYF. In nucleotides, the CDR3 is TGTGCCAGCAGCTTGTGGTTCGGGGTCGAGCAGTACTTC.

This chain uses TRBV5-1 with TRBJ1-3; the D is unclear. V was cut by 4 bases and J by 0 bases, with 11 bases left in between. Germline V gene lookup returns CDR1 SGHRS and CDR2 YFSETQ. The CDR3 is made up of 15 amino acids. In DNA form, the CDR3 reads TGCGCCAGCAGCATCCTGGGAGCCTCTGGAAACACCATATATTTT. The encoded protein is CASSILGASGNTIYF.

The rearrangement joins TRBV19 to TRBJ1-5; D unresolved. Germline V gives CDR1 LNHDA, CDR2 SQIVND (reference sequence). Trimming pared 4 bases from V and 9 bases from J, leaving 10 bases between. The CDR3 covers 12 residues. CDR3 bases: TGTGCCAGTAGTAAGGAGGCGGGGCCCCAGCATTTT. As protein: CASSKEAGPQHF.

There are a few counts of this clone. The V gene is TRBV7-2, the J gene TRBJ1-4; TRBD1 matches 8 bases. Trimming took 0 bases from V and 8 from J; bases not matched to a gene: 8. The germline CDR1 and CDR2 sequences are SGHTA and FQGNSA. This CDR3 is built from 16 residues. DNA of the CDR3: TGTGCCAGCAGCTTAGCGAGGTCGGCAGGGGGCGAAAAACTGTTTTTT. Translation: CASSLARSAGGEKLFF.

This clone appeared many times. V usage is TRBV29-1 and J usage is TRBJ2-2; D remains unclear. V lost 3 bases and J 1 base, leaving 9 bases between the germline ends. Germline lookup yields CDR1 SQVTM and CDR2 ANQGSEA. The CDR3 consists of 14 residues. CDR3 sequence reads: CSVEGPQNTGELFF. The CDR3 nucleotides read TGCAGCGTTGAGGGCCCGCAGAACACCGGGGAGCTGTTTTTT.

The V and J genes are TRBV28 and TRBJ1-4; D not resolved. CDR1 and CDR2 (germline): MDHEN, SYDVKM. The V and J ends lost 5 bases and 8 bases respectively, with 12 bases between them. The CDR3 has 13 residues. CDR3 nucleotide sequence: TGTGCCAGCAGTGACACCCGAGGGGAAAAACTGTTTTTT. Encoded protein: CASSDTRGEKLFF. Based on the CDR3 plus reference TRBV28 and TRBJ1-4, the full variable domain is DVKVTQSSRYLVKRTGEKVFLECVQDMDHENMFWYRQDPGLGLRLIYFSYDVKMKEKGDIPEGYSVSREKKERFSLILESASTNQTSMYLCASSDTRGEKLFFGSGTQLSVL.

On this clone: This sample also contains other DNA sequences that code for the same CDR3. This chain connects TRBV7-9 to TRBJ2-7, with D perhaps matching TRBD1 (6 bases). CDR3 size: 13 residues. Trimming removed 0 bases at V and 3 bases at J, with 6 bases between. Germline loops: CDR1 SEHNR, CDR2 FQNEAQ (reference sequence). The CDR3 DNA is TGTGCCAGCAGCTTAGCAGGGGGCTACGAGCAGTACTTC. Encoded protein: CASSLAGGYEQYF.

V and J are TRBV29-1 and TRBJ2-7, with 8 bases matching TRBD1. The V gene's germline CDR1 is SQVTM and CDR2 ANQGSEA. The CDR3 contains 11 residues. V was clipped by 7 bases and J by 6 bases; unmatched bases: 5. CDR3: CSAGQGLEQYF. The CDR3 DNA follows: TGCAGCGCCGGACAGGGCCTCGAGCAGTACTTC.

The genes are TRBV5-1 and TRBJ2-5; a weak D match, TRBD1 (6 bases). Trimming removed 2 bases at V and 4 bases at J, with 18 bases between. The CDR3 extends over 16 amino acids. Germline V gene lookup returns CDR1 SGHRS and CDR2 YFSETQ. CDR3 DNA: TGCGCCAGCAGCTTAATACAGGGAGTAGAAGGAGAGACCCAGTACTTC. This codes for CASSLIQGVEGETQYF.

The sample holds one count of this clone. CDR3 nucleotides: TGTGCCAGCAGGGACAGGGCTCAAGAGACCCAGTACTTC. Its protein product is CASRDRAQETQYF. This chain links TRBV5-5 with TRBJ2-5; 8 bases are shared with TRBD1. CDR3 length equals 13 residues. Germline CDR1 is SGHKS and CDR2 is YYEKEE (reference sequence). Trimming removed 5 bases from V and 2 bases from J; junction bases left unmatched: 2.

The rearrangement links TRBV4-1 to TRBJ2-7, with 9 bases lining up with TRBD2. Trimming removed 0 bases from V and 6 bases from J; junction bases left unmatched: 6. The CDR3 has 15 amino acids. Germline V gene lookup returns CDR1 MGHRA and CDR2 YSYEKL. The CDR3 coding sequence is TGCGCCAGCAGCCAAGAAAAGCGGGGGGCCCTCGAGCAGTACTTC. Translation gives CASSQEKRGALEQYF.

The chain recombines TRBV19 with TRBJ2-3; D uncertain. The V gene lost 4 bases and the J gene lost 1 base, with 12 bases spanning the gap. This CDR3 comprises 15 residues. Germline-derived CDR1 and CDR2 are LNHDA and SQIVND (reference sequence). Here the CDR3 reads CASSTRHSGTDTQYF. The CDR3 DNA follows: TGTGCCAGTAGTACCAGACACTCGGGCACAGATACGCAGTATTTT.

The chain combines TRBV9 with TRBJ1-3; TRBD1 is a possible D gene (5 bases). Germline assignment: CDR1 SGDLS and CDR2 YYNGEE. Trimming removed 3 bases at V and 1 base at J, with 11 bases between. The CDR3 runs 15 residues. This CDR3 is CASSGGPGSGNTIYF. The DNA of the CDR3 is TGTGCCAGCAGCGGGGGCCCCGGGTCTGGAAACACCATATATTTT.

V is TRBV5-1 and J is TRBJ2-1; 9 bases match TRBD2. The germline V gene encodes CDR1 SGHRS and CDR2 YFSETQ. The CDR3 totals 14 residues. V lost 4 bases, J lost 8 bases, and 7 bases stayed unmatched. The CDR3 DNA follows: TGCGCCAGCAGCCCGGGTCTAGCGGGATATGAGCAGTTCTTC. Its protein is CASSPGLAGYEQFF.

In its sample, this clone was seen once. The chain uses TRBV9 and TRBJ1-3; D is uncertain. The V end lost 0 bases, the J end lost 0 bases, and 13 bases lay between the germline ends. CDR1 and CDR2 (germline): SGDLS, YYNGEE. The CDR3 covers 17 residues. CDR3 in amino acids: CASSVDGSQSSGNTIYF. Here the CDR3 DNA reads TGTGCCAGCAGCGTAGACGGTTCTCAAAGCTCTGGAAACACCATATATTTT.

The rearrangement joins TRBV28 to TRBJ1-2; a weak D match, TRBD1 (6 bases). Trimming removed 5 bases at V and 3 bases at J, with 10 bases between. Per the germline V gene, CDR1 is MDHEN and CDR2 is SYDVKM. The CDR3 runs to 13 residues. This CDR3 is CASSEGVYYGYTF. The CDR3 DNA reads as TGTGCCAGCAGTGAGGGGGTATACTATGGCTACACCTTC.

About this clone: Other DNA sequences from this sample encode an identical CDR3 as well. The V call is TRBV7-2, the J call TRBJ1-3; D is unresolved. This CDR3 has 16 residues. Germline V gene lookup returns CDR1 SGHTA and CDR2 FQGNSA. Trimming took 0 bases from V and 0 from J, leaving 9 bases between them. This CDR3 reads CASSLALPSSGNTIYF. CDR3 nucleotides: TGTGCCAGCAGCTTAGCGCTCCCGAGCTCTGGAAACACCATATATTTT.

The chain links TRBV4-2 to TRBJ1-2; TRBD1 agrees at 8 bases. CDR1 and CDR2 (germline): LGHNA, YNFKEQ. The J segment lost 10 bases and the V segment lost 4 bases, leaving 14 bases of the junction unmatched. CDR3 length: 15 residues. CDR3 residues: CASSPGTGKRPAYTF. In DNA form, the CDR3 reads TGTGCCAGCAGCCCCGGGACAGGCAAGAGACCTGCCTACACCTTC.

This chain joins TRBV6-6 and TRBJ1-1; 7 positions agree with TRBD1. The length of the CDR3 is 12 residues. The germline V gene encodes CDR1 MNHNY and CDR2 SVGAGI (reference sequence). Unmatched junction bases numbered 4, after V lost 5 bases and J lost 7 bases. This CDR3 is CASSTRQGEAFF. The CDR3, as DNA: TGTGCCAGCAGTACCCGACAGGGTGAAGCTTTCTTT.